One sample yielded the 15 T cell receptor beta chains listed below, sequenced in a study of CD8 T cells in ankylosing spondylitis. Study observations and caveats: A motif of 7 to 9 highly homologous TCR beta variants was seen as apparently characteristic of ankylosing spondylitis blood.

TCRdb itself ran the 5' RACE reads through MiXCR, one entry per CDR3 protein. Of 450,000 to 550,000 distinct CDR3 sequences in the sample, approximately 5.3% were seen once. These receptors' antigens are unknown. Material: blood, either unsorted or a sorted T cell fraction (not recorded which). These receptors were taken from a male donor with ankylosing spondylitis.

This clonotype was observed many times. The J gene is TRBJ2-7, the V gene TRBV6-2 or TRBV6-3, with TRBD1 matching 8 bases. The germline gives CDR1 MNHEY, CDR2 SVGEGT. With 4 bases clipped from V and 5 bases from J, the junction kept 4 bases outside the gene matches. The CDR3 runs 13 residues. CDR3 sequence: CASSWDRSNEQYF. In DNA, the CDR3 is TGTGCCAGCAGTTGGGACAGGAGCAACGAGCAGTACTTC.

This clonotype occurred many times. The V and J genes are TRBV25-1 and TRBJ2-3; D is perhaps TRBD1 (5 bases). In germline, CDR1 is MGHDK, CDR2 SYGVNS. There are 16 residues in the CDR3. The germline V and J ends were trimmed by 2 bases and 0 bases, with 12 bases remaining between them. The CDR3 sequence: CASSEPDSPSTDTQYF. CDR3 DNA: TGTGCCAGCAGTGAACCAGACAGCCCTAGCACAGATACGCAGTATTTT.

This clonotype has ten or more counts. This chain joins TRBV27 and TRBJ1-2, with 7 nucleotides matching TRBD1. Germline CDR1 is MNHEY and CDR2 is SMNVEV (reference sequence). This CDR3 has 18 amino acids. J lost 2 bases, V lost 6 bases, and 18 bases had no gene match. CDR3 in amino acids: CASSPTLPWGQKNYGYTF. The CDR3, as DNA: TGTGCCAGCAGCCCTACCCTACCCTGGGGACAGAAGAACTATGGCTACACCTTC.

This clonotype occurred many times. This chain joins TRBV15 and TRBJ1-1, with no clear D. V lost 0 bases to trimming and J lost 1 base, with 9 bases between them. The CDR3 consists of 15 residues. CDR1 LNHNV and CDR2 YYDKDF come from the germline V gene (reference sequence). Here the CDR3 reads CATSRDQRENTEAFF. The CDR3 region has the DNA TGTGCCACCAGCAGAGATCAAAGGGAGAACACTGAAGCTTTCTTT.

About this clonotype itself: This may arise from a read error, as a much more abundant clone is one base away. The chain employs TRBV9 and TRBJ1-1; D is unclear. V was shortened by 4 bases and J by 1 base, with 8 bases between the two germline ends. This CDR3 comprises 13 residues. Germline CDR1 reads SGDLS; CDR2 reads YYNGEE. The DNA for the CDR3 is TGTGCCAGCAGCATAGTGCGGAACACTGAAGCTTTCTTT. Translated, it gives CASSIVRNTEAFF.

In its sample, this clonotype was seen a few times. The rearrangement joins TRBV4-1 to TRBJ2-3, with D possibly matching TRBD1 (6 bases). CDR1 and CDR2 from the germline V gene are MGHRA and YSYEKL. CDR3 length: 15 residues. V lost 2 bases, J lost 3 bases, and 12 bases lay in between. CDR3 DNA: TGCGCCAGCAGCCAAACAGGGCTGCGGACAGATACGCAGTATTTT. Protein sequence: CASSQTGLRTDTQYF.

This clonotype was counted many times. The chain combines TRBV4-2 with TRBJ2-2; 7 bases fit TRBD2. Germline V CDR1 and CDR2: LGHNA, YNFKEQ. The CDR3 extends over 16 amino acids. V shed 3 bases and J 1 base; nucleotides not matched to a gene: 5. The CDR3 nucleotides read TGTGCCAGCAGCCACCAAGCGGGGAAGAACACCGGGGAGCTGTTTTTT. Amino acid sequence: CASSHQAGKNTGELFF.

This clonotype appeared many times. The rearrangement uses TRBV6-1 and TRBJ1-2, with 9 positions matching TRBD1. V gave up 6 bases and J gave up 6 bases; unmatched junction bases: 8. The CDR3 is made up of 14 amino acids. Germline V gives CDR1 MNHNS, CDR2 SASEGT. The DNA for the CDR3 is TGTGCCAGCAGAACCCTGACAGGGGGAAATGGCTACACCTTC. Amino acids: CASRTLTGGNGYTF.

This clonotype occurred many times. The CDR3 region is CSARTSGRAYNEQFF. As DNA, the CDR3 is TGCAGCGCCCGGACTAGCGGGAGAGCCTACAATGAGCAGTTCTTC. The V gene is TRBV29-1, the J gene TRBJ2-1; 13 bases map to TRBD2. Looked up from germline, CDR1 is SQVTM and CDR2 is ANQGSEA. The V gene end was trimmed by 7 bases and the J gene end by 2 bases; junction bases not matched to a gene: 5. The CDR3 loop spans 15 amino acids.

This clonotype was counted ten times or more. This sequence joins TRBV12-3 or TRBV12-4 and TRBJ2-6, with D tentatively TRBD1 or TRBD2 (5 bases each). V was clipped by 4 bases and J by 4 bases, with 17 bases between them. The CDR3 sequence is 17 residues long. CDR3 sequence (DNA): TGTGCCAGCAGTTCGGGGCTGGACTGGAGAGGGGCCAACGTCCTGACTTTC. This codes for CASSSGLDWRGANVLTF.

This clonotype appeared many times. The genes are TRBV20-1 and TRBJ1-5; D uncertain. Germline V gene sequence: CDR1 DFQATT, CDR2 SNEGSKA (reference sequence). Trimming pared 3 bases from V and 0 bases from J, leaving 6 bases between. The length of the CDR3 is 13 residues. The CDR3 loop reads CSASVDSNQPQHF. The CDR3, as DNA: TGCAGTGCTAGTGTAGATAGCAATCAGCCCCAGCATTTT.

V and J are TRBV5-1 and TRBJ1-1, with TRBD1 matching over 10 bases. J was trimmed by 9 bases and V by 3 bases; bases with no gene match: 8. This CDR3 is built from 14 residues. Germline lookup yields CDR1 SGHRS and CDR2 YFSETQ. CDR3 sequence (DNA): TGCGCCAGCAGCTGGGGTGCGGGACAGGGGCAAGCTTTCTTT. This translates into CASSWGAGQGQAFF.

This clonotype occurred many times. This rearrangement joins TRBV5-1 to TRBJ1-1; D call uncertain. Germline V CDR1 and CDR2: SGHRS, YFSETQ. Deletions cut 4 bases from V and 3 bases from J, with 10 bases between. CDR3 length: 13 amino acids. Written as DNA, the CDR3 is TGCGCCAGCAGCCAAGGTACCGACACTGAAGCTTTCTTT. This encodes CASSQGTDTEAFF. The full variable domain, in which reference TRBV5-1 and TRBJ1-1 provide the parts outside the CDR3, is KAGVTQTPRYLIKTRGQQVTLSCSPISGHRSVSWYQQTPGQGLQFLFEYFSETQRNKGNFPGRFSGRQFSNSRSEMNVSTLELGDSALYLCASSQGTDTEAFFGQGTRLTVV.

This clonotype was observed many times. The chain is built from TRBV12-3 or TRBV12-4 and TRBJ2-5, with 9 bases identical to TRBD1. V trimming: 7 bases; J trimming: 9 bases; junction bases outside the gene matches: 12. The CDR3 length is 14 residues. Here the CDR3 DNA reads TGTGCCAGCACCAAGGGGACAGGGACCTTCGCCCAGTACTTC. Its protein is CASTKGTGTFAQYF.

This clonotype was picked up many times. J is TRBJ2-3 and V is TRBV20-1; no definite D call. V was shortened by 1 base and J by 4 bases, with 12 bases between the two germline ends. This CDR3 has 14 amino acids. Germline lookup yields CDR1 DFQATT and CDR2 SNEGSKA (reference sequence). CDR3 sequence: CSARAGVSPDTQYF. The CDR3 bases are TGCAGTGCTAGAGCAGGAGTTTCCCCAGATACGCAGTATTTT.